What follows is one T cell receptor beta chain and its context. Its antigen is unidentified. Trimming pared 7 bases from V and 6 bases from J, leaving 21 bases between. The CDR3 totals 15 residues. Scientists amplified the TCR beta CDR3 regions from RNA transcripts. The workflow started with a first-round RT-PCR run with HTBI primers and then moved on to a second-round multiplex PCR. TCRdb passed the multiplex PCR reads through MiXCR, listing each CDR3 protein once. The profile shows almost 750,000 distinct CDR3 sequences, approximately 40% of them singletons. This record comes from a study of Graves' ophthalmopathy and Graves' hyperthyroidism. In the study overall: Untreated patients at initial diagnosis provided peripheral blood. The study's findings and limits: For predicting ophthalmopathy progression, the model had about 71% sensitivity and approximately 77% specificity.

Diagnostic conclusions were grounded in clinical symptoms, serum thyroxine, TRAb, thyroid ultrasound and orbital computed tomography. PBMCs were isolated from a 10 ml sample of fresh peripheral blood. The sequenced sample was peripheral blood. The chain couples TRBV12-3 or TRBV12-4 to TRBJ1-1, with D perhaps TRBD1 (5 bases). This TCR was recovered from an adult man with Graves' ophthalmopathy. The CDR3 reads CASIPRALRLAEAFF. In DNA form, the CDR3 reads TGTGCCAGCATCCCCAGGGCGCTAAGACTCGCTGAAGCTTTCTTT.